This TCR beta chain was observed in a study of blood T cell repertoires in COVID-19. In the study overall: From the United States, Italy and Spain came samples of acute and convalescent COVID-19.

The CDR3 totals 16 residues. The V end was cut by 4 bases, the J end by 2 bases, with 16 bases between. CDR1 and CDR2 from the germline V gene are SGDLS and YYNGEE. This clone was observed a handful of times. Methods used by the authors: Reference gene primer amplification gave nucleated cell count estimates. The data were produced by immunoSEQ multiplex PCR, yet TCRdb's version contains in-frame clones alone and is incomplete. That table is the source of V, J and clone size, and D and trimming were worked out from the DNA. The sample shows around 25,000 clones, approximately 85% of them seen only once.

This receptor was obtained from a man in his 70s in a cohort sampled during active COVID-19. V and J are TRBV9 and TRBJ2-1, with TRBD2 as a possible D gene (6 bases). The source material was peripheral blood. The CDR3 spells CASSHSSGVTYNEQFF. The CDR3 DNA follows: TGTGCCAGCAGCCACTCTTCGGGAGTCACCTACAATGAGCAGTTCTTC.